This TCR beta chain stems from a study of blood T cells in healthy people across ages. Germline V lookup: CDR1 SGDLS, CDR2 YYNGEE. The CDR3 has 14 amino acids. Trimming cost V 2 bases and J 13 bases, with 19 bases left between them. The authors ran a second PCR of about 7 to 11 cycles using a sample-barcoded 5' primer and a J-beta primer mix. TCRdb re-analysed the 5' RACE reads in MiXCR, keeping a single row per CDR3 protein. The sample contains hundreds of thousands of distinct CDR3 sequences, 55% to 65% of which appear only once. The rearrangement uses TRBV9 and TRBJ2-4; D ambiguous. What was sequenced was blood. This TCR was sampled from a man aged 30-40 years in good health. The CDR3 region is CASSVGRTYDEQYF. The CDR3 coding sequence is TGTGCCAGCAGCGTTGGCCGGACCTACGATGAGCAGTACTTC.